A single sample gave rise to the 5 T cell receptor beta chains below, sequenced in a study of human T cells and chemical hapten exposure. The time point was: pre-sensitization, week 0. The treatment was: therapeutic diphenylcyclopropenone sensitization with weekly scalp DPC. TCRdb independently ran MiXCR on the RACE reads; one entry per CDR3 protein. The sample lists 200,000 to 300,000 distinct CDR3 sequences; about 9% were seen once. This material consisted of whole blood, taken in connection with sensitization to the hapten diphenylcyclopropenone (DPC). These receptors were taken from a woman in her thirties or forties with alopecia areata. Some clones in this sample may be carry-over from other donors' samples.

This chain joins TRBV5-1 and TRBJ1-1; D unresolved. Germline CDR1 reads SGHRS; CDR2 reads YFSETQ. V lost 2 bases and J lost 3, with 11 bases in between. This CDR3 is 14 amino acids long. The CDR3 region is CASSLTALDTEAFF. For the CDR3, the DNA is TGCGCCAGCAGCTTAACAGCCCTAGACACTGAAGCTTTCTTT.

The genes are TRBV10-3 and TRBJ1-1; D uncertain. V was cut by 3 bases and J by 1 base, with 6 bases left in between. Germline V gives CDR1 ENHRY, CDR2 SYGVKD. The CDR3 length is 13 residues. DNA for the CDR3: TGTGCCATCAGTGACGCTACGAACACTGAAGCTTTCTTT. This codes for CAISDATNTEAFF.

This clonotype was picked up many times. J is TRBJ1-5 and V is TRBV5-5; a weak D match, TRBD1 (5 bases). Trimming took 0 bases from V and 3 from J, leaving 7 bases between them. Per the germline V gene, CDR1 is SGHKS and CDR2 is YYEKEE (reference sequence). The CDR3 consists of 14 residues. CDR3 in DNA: TGTGCCAGCAGCTTGGGGGGCGACAATCAGCCCCAGCATTTT. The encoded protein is CASSLGGDNQPQHF.

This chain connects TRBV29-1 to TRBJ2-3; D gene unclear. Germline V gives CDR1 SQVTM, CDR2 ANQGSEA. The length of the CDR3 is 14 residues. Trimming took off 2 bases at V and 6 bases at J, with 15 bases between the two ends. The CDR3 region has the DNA TGCAGCGTTGAAAATGCTCCCGTATCGGATACGCAGTATTTT. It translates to CSVENAPVSDTQYF.

The CDR3 DNA reads TGTGCCAGCAGCTTGGCATTGGAGCCCCAAGAGACCCAGTACTTC. It translates to CASSLALEPQETQYF. The rearrangement joins TRBV5-4 to TRBJ2-5; D remains ambiguous. This CDR3 contains 15 residues. V lost 0 bases to trimming and J lost 1 base, with 10 bases between them. The germline CDR1 and CDR2 sequences are SGHNT and YYREEE (reference sequence).